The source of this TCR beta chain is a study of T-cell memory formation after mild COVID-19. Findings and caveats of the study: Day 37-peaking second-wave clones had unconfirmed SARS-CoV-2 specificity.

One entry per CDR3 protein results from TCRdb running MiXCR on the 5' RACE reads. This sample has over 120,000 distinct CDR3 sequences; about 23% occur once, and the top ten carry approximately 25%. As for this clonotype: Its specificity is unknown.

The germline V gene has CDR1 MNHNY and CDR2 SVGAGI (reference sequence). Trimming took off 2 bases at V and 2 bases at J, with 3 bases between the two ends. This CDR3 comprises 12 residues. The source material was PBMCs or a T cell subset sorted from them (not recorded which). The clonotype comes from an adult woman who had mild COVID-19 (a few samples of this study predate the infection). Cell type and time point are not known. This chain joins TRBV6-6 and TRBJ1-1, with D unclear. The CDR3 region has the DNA TGTGCCAGCAGTTACCCCAACACTGAAGCTTTCTTT. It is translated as CASSYPNTEAFF.